This T cell receptor (beta chain) originates from a study of radiation and T cells in renal cell carcinoma. The assay was immunoSEQ multiplex PCR, and TCRdb's table has in-frame clones only and misses some. The sample holds approximately 150,000 clones, less than 85% seen once. Specified time point: baseline pretreatment blood. Treatment denoted: 15 Gy SBRT to primary tumor, nephrectomy 4 weeks later. Radiation-treated patients gave blood at baseline, week 2 and week 4. The receptor was isolated from a woman between 50 and 59 years old with renal cell carcinoma. The source material was blood, sampled from a patient whose treatment included radiotherapy and nephrectomy.

CDR3 nucleotides: TGTGCCAGCAGCAGGGTGGGGAGCTCCTACGAGCAGTACTTC. It codes for CASSRVGSSYEQYF. This chain uses TRBV7-2 with TRBJ2-7, with a weak D call TRBD2 (5 bases). CDR3 length: 14 residues. CDR1 and CDR2 from the germline V gene are SGHTA and FQGNSA. Trimming took 5 bases from V and 0 from J, leaving 11 bases between them.